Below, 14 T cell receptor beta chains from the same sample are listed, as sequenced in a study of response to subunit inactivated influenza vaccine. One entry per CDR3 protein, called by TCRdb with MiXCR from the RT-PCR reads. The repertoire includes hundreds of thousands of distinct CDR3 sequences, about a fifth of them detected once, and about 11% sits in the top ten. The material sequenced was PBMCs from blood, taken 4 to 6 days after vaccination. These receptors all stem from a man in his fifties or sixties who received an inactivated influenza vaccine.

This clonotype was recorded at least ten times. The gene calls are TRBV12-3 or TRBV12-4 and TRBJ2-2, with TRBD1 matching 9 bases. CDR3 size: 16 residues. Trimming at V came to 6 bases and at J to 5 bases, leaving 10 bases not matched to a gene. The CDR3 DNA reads TGTGCCAGCAGGAAAACAGGGGGCGTTTATACCGGGGAGCTGTTTTTT. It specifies CASRKTGGVYTGELFF.

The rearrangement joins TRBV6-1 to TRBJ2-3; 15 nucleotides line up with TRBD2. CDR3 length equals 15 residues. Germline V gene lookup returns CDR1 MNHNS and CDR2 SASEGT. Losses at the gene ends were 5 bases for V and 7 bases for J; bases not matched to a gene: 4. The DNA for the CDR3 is TGTGCCAGCAGTCCAGGGACTAGCGGGAGGAATACGCAGTATTTT. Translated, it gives CASSPGTSGRNTQYF.

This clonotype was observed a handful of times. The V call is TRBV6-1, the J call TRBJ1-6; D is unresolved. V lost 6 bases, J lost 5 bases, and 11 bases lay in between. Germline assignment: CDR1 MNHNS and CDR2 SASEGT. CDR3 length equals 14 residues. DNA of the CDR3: TGTGCCAGCAGCCTTTTGGAAGATAATTCACCCCTCCACTTT. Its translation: CASSLLEDNSPLHF.

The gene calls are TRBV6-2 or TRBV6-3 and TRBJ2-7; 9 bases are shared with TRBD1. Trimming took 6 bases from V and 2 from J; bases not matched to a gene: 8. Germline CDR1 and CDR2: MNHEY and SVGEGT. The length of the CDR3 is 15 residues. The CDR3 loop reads CASSQNRGPTYEQYF. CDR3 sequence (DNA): TGTGCCAGCAGCCAAAACAGGGGGCCAACCTACGAGCAGTACTTC.

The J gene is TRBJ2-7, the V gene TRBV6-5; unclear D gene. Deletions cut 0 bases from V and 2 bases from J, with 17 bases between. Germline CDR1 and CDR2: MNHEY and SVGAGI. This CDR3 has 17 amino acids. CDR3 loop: CASSYSGSTHNAYEQYF. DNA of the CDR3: TGTGCCAGCAGTTACTCCGGGTCCACTCACAACGCCTACGAGCAGTACTTC.

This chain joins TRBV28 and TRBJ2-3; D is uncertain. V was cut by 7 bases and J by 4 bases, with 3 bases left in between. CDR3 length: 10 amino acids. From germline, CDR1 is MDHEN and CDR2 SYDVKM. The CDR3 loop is CASKADTQYF. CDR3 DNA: TGTGCCAGCAAGGCAGATACGCAGTATTTT. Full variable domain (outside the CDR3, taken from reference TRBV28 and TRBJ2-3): DVKVTQSSRYLVKRTGEKVFLECVQDMDHENMFWYRQDPGLGLRLIYFSYDVKMKEKGDIPEGYSVSREKKERFSLILESASTNQTSMYLCASKADTQYFGPGTRLTVL.

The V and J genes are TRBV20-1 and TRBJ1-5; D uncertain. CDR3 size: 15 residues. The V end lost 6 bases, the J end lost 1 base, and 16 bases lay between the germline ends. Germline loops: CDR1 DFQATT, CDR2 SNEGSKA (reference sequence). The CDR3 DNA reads TGCAGTGCCACCGTGGCGGGAGGAAGCAATCAGCCCCAGCATTTT. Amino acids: CSATVAGGSNQPQHF.

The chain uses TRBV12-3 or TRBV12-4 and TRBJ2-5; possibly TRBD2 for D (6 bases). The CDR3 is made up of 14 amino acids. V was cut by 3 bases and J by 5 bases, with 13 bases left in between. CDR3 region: CASSFWGVSETQYF. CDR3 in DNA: TGTGCCAGCAGTTTTTGGGGGGTTAGCGAGACCCAGTACTTC.

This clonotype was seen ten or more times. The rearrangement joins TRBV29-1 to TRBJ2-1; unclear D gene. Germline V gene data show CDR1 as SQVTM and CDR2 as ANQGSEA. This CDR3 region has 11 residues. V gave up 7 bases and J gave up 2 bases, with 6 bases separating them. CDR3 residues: CSATAYNEQFF. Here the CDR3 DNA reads TGCAGCGCCACCGCCTACAATGAGCAGTTCTTC.

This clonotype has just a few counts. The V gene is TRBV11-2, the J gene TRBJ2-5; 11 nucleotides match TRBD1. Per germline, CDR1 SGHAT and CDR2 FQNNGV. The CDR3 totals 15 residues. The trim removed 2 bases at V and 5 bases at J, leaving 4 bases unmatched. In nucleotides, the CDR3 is TGTGCCAGCAGCTTACAAAGGGACAGGGGGGAGACCCAGTACTTC. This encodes CASSLQRDRGETQYF.

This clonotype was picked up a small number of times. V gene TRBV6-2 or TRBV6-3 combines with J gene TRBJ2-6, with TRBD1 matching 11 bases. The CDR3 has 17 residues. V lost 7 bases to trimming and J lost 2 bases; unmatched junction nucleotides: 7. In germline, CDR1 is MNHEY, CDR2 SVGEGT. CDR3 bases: TGTGCCAGCAAGAGGTGGACAGGGGGCACTGGGGCCAACGTCCTGACTTTC. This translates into CASKRWTGGTGANVLTF.

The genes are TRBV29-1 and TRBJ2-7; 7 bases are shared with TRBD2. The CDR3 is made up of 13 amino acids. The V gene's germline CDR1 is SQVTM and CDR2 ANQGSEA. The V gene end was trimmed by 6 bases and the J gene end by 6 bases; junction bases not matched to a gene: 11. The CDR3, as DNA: TGCAGCGTGGGGGGGGAAGGCTCAGTCGAGCAGTACTTC. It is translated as CSVGGEGSVEQYF.

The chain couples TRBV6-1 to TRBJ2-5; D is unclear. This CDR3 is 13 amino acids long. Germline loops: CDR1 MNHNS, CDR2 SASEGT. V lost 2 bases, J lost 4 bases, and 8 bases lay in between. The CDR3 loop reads CASSERVRETQYF. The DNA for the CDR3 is TGTGCCAGCAGTGAAAGGGTTCGAGAGACCCAGTACTTC.

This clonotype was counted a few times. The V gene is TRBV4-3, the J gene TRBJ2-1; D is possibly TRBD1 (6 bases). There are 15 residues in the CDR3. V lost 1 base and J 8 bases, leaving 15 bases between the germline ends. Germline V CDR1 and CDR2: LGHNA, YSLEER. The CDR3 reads CASSQVWGLGDEQFF. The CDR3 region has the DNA TGCGCCAGCAGCCAAGTATGGGGGCTTGGGGATGAGCAGTTCTTC.